Below, 23 T cell receptor beta chains from the same sample are listed, as sequenced in a study of cytomegalovirus exposure and HLA in healthy donors. Vbeta (60) and Jbeta (13) primers were used in the PCR. This table comes from immunoSEQ multiplex PCR, and its TCRdb copy is limited to in-frame clones, with some not included. The sample carries fewer than 200,000 clones, about two thirds recorded once. Sequenced: PBMCs. The receptors come from a woman aged 25 to 39 in good health and CMV-seronegative.

This clone was seen once. The V and J genes are TRBV5-1 and TRBJ1-1; D unresolved. Trimming left V 3 bases short and J 0 bases short, with 12 bases between. The CDR3 contains 15 residues. From germline, CDR1 is SGHRS and CDR2 YFSETQ. The CDR3 coding sequence is TGCGCCAGCAGCTCATCCACGAGCATGAACACTGAAGCTTTCTTT. Encoded protein: CASSSSTSMNTEAFF.

This clone appeared once. The chain has TRBV5-1 and TRBJ1-2; no definite D call. Trimming removed 4 bases at V and 3 bases at J, with 13 bases between. The CDR3 covers 14 residues. Germline V gene sequence: CDR1 SGHRS, CDR2 YFSETQ. The CDR3 sequence: CASSSNFGDYGYTF. In DNA form, the CDR3 reads TGCGCCAGCAGCAGTAATTTTGGAGACTATGGCTACACCTTC.

This clone occurred once. V and J are TRBV2 and TRBJ2-1; 10 positions match TRBD1. Unmatched junction bases numbered 4, after V lost 4 bases and J lost 7 bases. CDR1 SNHLY and CDR2 FYNNEI come from the germline V gene. This CDR3 contains 14 residues. CDR3 nucleotide sequence: TGTGCCAGCAGTGGGGACAGGGGACGGAATGAGCAGTTCTTC. Protein: CASSGDRGRNEQFF.

This sequence joins TRBV2 and TRBJ2-7; D gene unclear. The germline gives CDR1 SNHLY, CDR2 FYNNEI. Trimming stripped 6 bases from V and 5 bases from J, with 11 bases between. This CDR3 is built from 12 residues. This CDR3 is CASRSPLDEQYF. DNA of the CDR3: TGTGCCAGCAGGAGCCCCTTAGACGAGCAGTACTTC.

This rearrangement joins TRBV2 to TRBJ1-6, with 9 bases lining up with TRBD1. In germline, CDR1 is SNHLY, CDR2 FYNNEI. J was trimmed by 7 bases and V by 8 bases; bases with no gene match: 6. The CDR3 runs to 14 residues. The CDR3, as DNA: TGTGCCAGCGCGGACGACAGGGGGAATTCACCCCTCCACTTT. Amino acid sequence: CASADDRGNSPLHF.

The rearrangement uses TRBV5-5 and TRBJ1-5; no firm D call. With 0 bases removed from V and 0 bases from J, the gap between germline ends came to 22 bases. The CDR3 consists of 20 residues. The germline V gene has CDR1 SGHKS and CDR2 YYEKEE (reference sequence). The CDR3 loop reads CASSLGSSVSQIYSNQPQHF. Here the CDR3 DNA reads TGTGCCAGCAGCTTGGGGTCGAGCGTCTCTCAAATTTATAGCAATCAGCCCCAGCATTTT.

This chain links TRBV19 with TRBJ1-1; D not certain. The CDR3 contains 13 residues. Germline lookup yields CDR1 LNHDA and CDR2 SQIVND (reference sequence). Trimming removed 7 bases at V and 1 base at J, with 10 bases between. The CDR3 DNA sequence: TGTGCCAGTACCGACCGCGGGAACACTGAAGCTTTCTTT. This sequence encodes CASTDRGNTEAFF.

This rearrangement joins TRBV11-2 to TRBJ2-7; 8 bases line up with TRBD1. The ends lost 4 bases at V and 3 bases at J; junction bases unmatched: 8. CDR1 and CDR2 (germline): SGHAT, FQNNGV. This CDR3 is 15 amino acids long. The CDR3: CASSYTTGAGYEQYF. The CDR3, as DNA: TGTGCCAGCAGCTACACGACAGGGGCCGGCTACGAGCAGTACTTC.

The V call is TRBV5-3, the J call TRBJ2-3; unclear D gene. TRBV5-3 is recorded as an ORF, its role being uncertain. With 0 bases removed from V and 4 bases from J, the gap between germline ends came to 12 bases. The CDR3 is made up of 15 amino acids. CDR3 bases: TGTGCCAGAAGCTTGGAGACAACTTATCCAGATACGCAGTATTTT. Its protein product is CARSLETTYPDTQYF.

V and J are TRBV9 and TRBJ2-1, with TRBD2 matching over 9 bases. Germline V gene sequence: CDR1 SGDLS, CDR2 YYNGEE. This CDR3 has 14 residues. With V trimmed by 5 bases and J by 2 bases, 2 bases remained unmatched. The CDR3 spells CASSLAGAYNEQFF. The CDR3 DNA is TGTGCCAGCAGTTTAGCGGGAGCCTACAATGAGCAGTTCTTC.

The CDR3: CSVLTGLDGYTF. The CDR3 bases are TGCAGCGTCCTGACAGGGCTGGATGGCTACACCTTC. The V gene is TRBV29-1, the J gene TRBJ1-2; 7 nucleotides align to TRBD1. Germline lookup yields CDR1 SQVTM and CDR2 ANQGSEA. This CDR3 comprises 12 residues. V lost 6 bases and J lost 6; bases outside the gene matches: 7. Complete variable domain (other parts from reference TRBV29-1 and TRBJ1-2): SAVISQKPSRDICQRGTSLTIQCQVDSQVTMMFWYRQQPGQSLTLIATANQGSEATYESGFVIDKFPISRPNLTFSTLTVSNMSPEDSSIYLCSVLTGLDGYTFGSGTRLTVV.

V usage is TRBV27 and J usage is TRBJ1-1; 8 positions match TRBD1. The CDR3 extends over 13 amino acids. V gave up 0 bases and J gave up 9 bases; unmatched junction bases: 3. CDR1 and CDR2 (germline): MNHEY, SMNVEV (reference sequence). This CDR3 is CASSLSARGQAFF. The DNA of the CDR3 is TGTGCCAGCAGTTTATCGGCCAGGGGGCAAGCTTTCTTT.

The chain carries TRBV4-3 and TRBJ2-1; a weak D match, TRBD1 (6 bases). The CDR3 length is 12 residues. Trimming took 4 bases from V and 9 from J, leaving 10 bases between them. Germline CDR1 reads LGHNA; CDR2 reads YSLEER. The CDR3 is CASSRVRGEQFF. CDR3 coding DNA: TGCGCCAGCAGCCGAGTCAGGGGTGAGCAGTTCTTC.

The rearrangement uses TRBV2 and TRBJ2-7; D call uncertain. The CDR3 is made up of 12 amino acids. The germline CDR1 and CDR2 sequences are SNHLY and FYNNEI. The V end lost 7 bases, the J end lost 3 bases, and 10 bases lay between the germline ends. CDR3 in amino acids: CASKLQLYEQYF. The CDR3 DNA reads as TGTGCCAGCAAGCTACAGCTCTACGAGCAGTACTTC.

Of note for this clone: The junction departs from germline at one end; a sequencing error may be responsible. The chain is built from TRBV7-9 and TRBJ2-1; possible D gene TRBD2, 5 bases. Germline loops: CDR1 SEHNR, CDR2 FQNEAQ (reference sequence). This CDR3 contains 15 residues. CDR3 region: CSSSLVSGVRHEQFF. In nucleotides, the CDR3 is TGTTCCAGCAGCTTAGTTTCCGGGGTTCGGCATGAGCAGTTCTTC.

This rearrangement joins TRBV7-9 to TRBJ2-5; 9 positions match TRBD2. The DNA end lines up better with TRBJ2-7; the J call may be wrong. Germline loops: CDR1 SEHNR, CDR2 FQNEAQ (reference sequence). The CDR3 has 15 amino acids. The CDR3 sequence: CASRPSGVGSYEQYF. The CDR3 region has the DNA TGTGCCAGCAGGCCTAGCGGGGTGGGCTCCTACGAGCAGTACTTC.

The chain has TRBV30 and TRBJ2-3; 8 nucleotides agree with TRBD2. Unmatched junction bases numbered 4, after V lost 2 bases and J lost 3 bases. The CDR3 sequence is 14 residues long. In germline, CDR1 is GTSNPN, CDR2 SVGIG (reference sequence). The CDR3 here is CAWSYSGATDTQYF. The CDR3 region has the DNA TGTGCCTGGAGTTATAGCGGGGCTACAGATACGCAGTATTTT.

The CDR3 reads CASSPHSGTITGELFF. The CDR3 coding sequence is TGTGCCAGCAGCCCACACTCCGGGACAATCACCGGGGAGCTGTTTTTT. This rearrangement joins TRBV13 to TRBJ2-2; a possible D gene is TRBD1 (6 bases). With 5 bases removed from V and 4 bases from J, the gap between germline ends came to 17 bases. Per germline, CDR1 PRHDT and CDR2 FYEKMQ (reference sequence). The CDR3 runs 16 residues.

The V call is TRBV4-2, the J call TRBJ1-2; 7 bases line up with TRBD1. The CDR3 sequence is 14 residues long. V lost 4 bases to trimming and J lost 2 bases; unmatched junction nucleotides: 4. Germline CDR1 is LGHNA and CDR2 is YNFKEQ. CDR3 DNA sequence: TGTGCCAGCAGCCCGACAGGGACAAACTATGGCTACACCTTC. Residues: CASSPTGTNYGYTF.

This clone was detected only a few times. V usage is TRBV4-2 and J usage is TRBJ2-3; 10 bases align to TRBD1. Unmatched junction bases numbered 4, after V lost 0 bases and J lost 1 base. Germline V gives CDR1 LGHNA, CDR2 YNFKEQ. This CDR3 is built from 17 residues. The CDR3 bases are TGTGCCAGCAGCCAAGATCCCGGGACAGGGGGCACAGATACGCAGTATTTT. Its protein is CASSQDPGTGGTDTQYF.

This clone was seen a handful of times. The chain has TRBV9 and TRBJ2-3; 12 bases map to TRBD2. Per the germline V gene, CDR1 is SGDLS and CDR2 is YYNGEE. V lost 3 bases and J lost 2; bases outside the gene matches: 1. This CDR3 is 15 amino acids long. CDR3 region: CASSGTSGVTDTQYF. For the CDR3, the DNA is TGTGCCAGCAGCGGGACTAGCGGGGTCACAGATACGCAGTATTTT.

This chain joins TRBV5-4 and TRBJ2-7, with a possible D match to TRBD1 (5 bases). This CDR3 is 15 amino acids long. CDR1 is SGHNT, CDR2 YYREEE, per germline (reference sequence). The V end lost 1 base, the J end lost 5 bases, and 16 bases lay between the germline ends. CDR3 region: CASSLLRQGLHEQYF. Here the CDR3 DNA reads TGTGCCAGCAGCTTGTTGAGGCAGGGCCTCCACGAGCAGTACTTC.

This clone was observed a few times. V gene TRBV6-6 combines with J gene TRBJ1-3, with D maybe TRBD1 (6 bases). From germline, CDR1 is MNHNY and CDR2 SVGAGI (reference sequence). V lost 2 bases and J 4 bases, leaving 9 bases between the germline ends. The CDR3 extends over 14 amino acids. The CDR3 DNA follows: TGTGCCAGCAGTTACGAGGGGGTCGGAAACACCATATATTTT. Translated: CASSYEGVGNTIYF.